One and the same sample provided the 2 T cell receptor beta chains below, sequenced in a study of CD8 T cells in ankylosing spondylitis. TCRdb re-derived calls from the 5' RACE reads in MiXCR, one entry per CDR3 protein. This table holds 210,000 or so distinct CDR3 sequences, 25% to 30% found once. Sequenced: blood, either unsorted or a sorted T cell fraction (not recorded which). The receptor source for this set is a male donor with ankylosing spondylitis or in good health (not recorded which).

The rearrangement uses TRBV7-9 and TRBJ2-2, with D uncertain. The V and J ends lost 6 bases and 3 bases respectively, with 17 bases between them. This CDR3 has 16 amino acids. The V gene's germline CDR1 is SEHNR and CDR2 FQNEAQ (reference sequence). For the CDR3, the DNA is TGTGCCAGCAGACCCCCTCCGGGTGGGGACACCGGGGAGCTGTTTTTT. This gives the protein CASRPPPGGDTGELFF.

The V gene is TRBV20-1, the J gene TRBJ2-3; D perhaps matches TRBD2 (6 bases). Germline CDR1 DFQATT, CDR2 SNEGSKA (reference sequence). Trimming stripped 6 bases from V and 0 bases from J, with 19 bases between. This CDR3 has 16 amino acids. The CDR3 protein is CSALMRGKGSTDTQYF. The CDR3 DNA reads TGCAGTGCCCTCATGCGGGGCAAGGGTAGCACAGATACGCAGTATTTT.